This TCR beta chain was retrieved from a study of OX40 agonist ivuxolimab in advanced cancers. This clone was found once. The antigen is undetermined. Findings and caveats of the study: In general, CD8+ T cells held more expanded clones than CD4+ did, on average.

Measured with immunoSEQ multiplex PCR; TCRdb has only the in-frame clones, and not every one. This sample has roughly 15,000 clones, with less than 90% found just once. The input for sequencing was CD4+ or CD8+ T cells sorted from blood, taken in a trial of the OX40 agonist ivuxolimab. The clonotype was recovered from an adult with an advanced solid tumor such as melanoma, head and neck, liver or kidney cancer.

CDR3 region: CASSFRDRTGELFF. CDR3 sequence (DNA): TGCGCCAGCAGCTTCCGGGATCGAACCGGGGAGCTGTTTTTT. The chain couples TRBV5-1 to TRBJ2-2, with D perhaps matching TRBD2 (5 bases). The V gene's germline CDR1 is SGHRS and CDR2 YFSETQ. V dropped 2 bases and J dropped 5 bases, with 10 bases sitting between them. This CDR3 is 14 amino acids long.